The 14 T cell receptor beta chains listed next were all sequenced from one sample in a study of blood T cells in healthy people across ages. Through a sample-barcoded 5' primer and a J-beta primer mix, a second PCR was run for 7 to 11 cycles. TCRdb reanalysed the 5' RACE reads using MiXCR and keeps one entry per CDR3 protein. The sample contains 650,000 to 900,000 distinct CDR3 sequences, approximately 59% of which appear only once. The source material was blood. Every receptor here comes from a man aged 30 to 45 in good health.

In regard to this clonotype: The junction departs from the called germline gene at one end, perhaps through a read error. This chain connects TRBV6-1 to TRBJ2-3; D is perhaps TRBD1 (5 bases). The CDR3 extends over 17 amino acids. Germline loops: CDR1 MNHNS, CDR2 SASEGT. CDR3 sequence (DNA): TGTGCCAGCAGTGGAAGTGACTGGGGAAGGGGTCCAGATGCGCAGTATTTT. Translated, it gives CASSGSDWGRGPDAQYF.

The chain has TRBV20-1 and TRBJ1-6; D may be TRBD1 (6 bases). The CDR3 is made up of 13 amino acids. Germline V lookup: CDR1 DFQATT, CDR2 SNEGSKA (reference sequence). The V gene lost 2 bases and the J gene lost 8 bases, with 10 bases spanning the gap. CDR3 amino acids: CSARLDRDSPLHF. The CDR3 DNA sequence: TGCAGTGCTAGATTGGACAGAGATTCACCCCTCCACTTT.

The chain couples TRBV7-9 to TRBJ2-1; D remains unclear. The V gene lost 5 bases and the J gene lost 11 bases, with 10 bases spanning the gap. Germline CDR1 and CDR2: SEHNR and FQNEAQ (reference sequence). The CDR3 has 11 residues. The CDR3 region has the DNA TGTGCCAGCAGCCGGACGGACCAGCAGTTCTTC. Protein sequence: CASSRTDQQFF.

V is TRBV18 and J is TRBJ2-1; 11 nucleotides agree with TRBD2. The ends lost 2 bases at V and 9 bases at J; junction bases unmatched: 9. The germline gives CDR1 KGHSH, CDR2 LQKENI. The CDR3 length is 16 residues. DNA of the CDR3: TGTGCCAGCTCACCAGGCCTAGCGGGGGGCCCGGGTGAGCAGTTCTTC. As protein: CASSPGLAGGPGEQFF.

Written as DNA, the CDR3 is TGCAGTGCCAGGGACAGTCAACAAGAGACCCAGTACTTC. Translation gives CSARDSQQETQYF. The V and J genes are TRBV20-1 and TRBJ2-5; 7 bases are shared with TRBD1. Germline lookup yields CDR1 DFQATT and CDR2 SNEGSKA (reference sequence). After removal of 6 bases from V and 2 bases from J, the junction contained 6 bases not matched to a gene. The CDR3 sequence is 13 residues long.

This clonotype appeared a single time. This chain uses TRBV7-9 with TRBJ2-1; D not certain. The CDR3 spans 12 residues. The germline V gene encodes CDR1 SEHNR and CDR2 FQNEAQ (reference sequence). Trimming cost V 11 bases and J 2 bases, with 10 bases left between them. Here the CDR3 reads CAWAVAYNEQFF. As DNA, the CDR3 is TGTGCCTGGGCAGTAGCCTACAATGAGCAGTTCTTC.

The rearrangement joins TRBV5-1 to TRBJ2-4; TRBD1 aligns across 8 bases. The tail of the sequence fits TRBJ2-7 better, so the J call may be wrong. This CDR3 is 14 amino acids long. Germline loops: CDR1 SGHRS, CDR2 YFSETQ. Written as DNA, the CDR3 is TGCGCCAGCAACTCCCGGACAGGGCCCTACGAGCAGTACTTC. This gives the protein CASNSRTGPYEQYF.

The rearrangement uses TRBV12-3 or TRBV12-4 and TRBJ2-7; perhaps D is TRBD1 or TRBD2 (6 bases each). The CDR3 is 15 amino acids. V was pared by 6 bases and J by 0 bases, with 15 bases between. The CDR3 nucleotides are TGTGCCAGCAGGCTAGGACAGACTAGCTCCTACGAGCAGTACTTC. Its protein is CASRLGQTSSYEQYF.

The chain has TRBV27 and TRBJ2-4, with D unresolved. Judging by the DNA end, TRBJ2-7 fits better; the J call may be wrong. From germline, CDR1 is MNHEY and CDR2 SMNVEV (reference sequence). This CDR3 has 17 amino acids. CDR3 nucleotides: TGTGCCAGCAGTTTTTTACCTGACCCGCGTGGCACCTACGAGCAGTACTTC. This sequence encodes CASSFLPDPRGTYEQYF.

V usage is TRBV29-1 and J usage is TRBJ2-2; D not resolved. V lost 0 bases and J lost 2, with 10 bases in between. The CDR3 totals 15 residues. Germline assignment: CDR1 SQVTM and CDR2 ANQGSEA. CDR3 sequence: CSVEDRADNTGELFF. The CDR3 region has the DNA TGCAGCGTTGAAGATCGGGCAGATAACACCGGGGAGCTGTTTTTT.

The sample holds one count of this clonotype. Compared with germline, one end of the junction differs, possibly owing to a read error. The genes are TRBV6-6 and TRBJ2-7, with no clear D. CDR1 and CDR2 (germline): MNHNY, SVGAGI (reference sequence). The CDR3 contains 15 residues. The CDR3: CASTTGGSNSYEQYF. Written as DNA, the CDR3 is TGTGCTAGCACCACTGGTGGGTCCAACTCCTACGAGCAGTACTTC.

The sample holds a few counts of this clonotype. Just one base apart from a much larger clone, this may be a read error. The chain recombines TRBV20-1 with TRBJ2-5, with 7 bases fitting TRBD2. Unmatched junction bases numbered 18, after V lost 4 bases and J lost 4 bases. Germline CDR1 and CDR2: DFQATT and SNEGSKA (reference sequence). The CDR3 is 17 residues long. CDR3 sequence reads: CSANYDPRRGKRETQYF. CDR3 DNA sequence: TGCAGTGCTAATTACGATCCCAGGCGGGGGAAAAGAGAGACCCAGTACTTC.

A note on this clonotype: A much larger clonotype is one base distant, so this may be a read error. The chain combines TRBV10-3 with TRBJ2-5; D possibly matches TRBD1 or TRBD2 (7 bases each). Germline V gives CDR1 ENHRY, CDR2 SYGVKD. There are 14 residues in the CDR3. The ends were cut back, 6 bases at V and 11 bases at J, with 22 bases in the middle. The CDR3: CAIRTDREGLEQYF. The CDR3 DNA sequence: TGTGCCATCAGAACCGACAGGGAGGGTCTTGAGCAGTACTTC.

The V gene is TRBV5-1, the J gene TRBJ2-1; 12 bases match TRBD2. J lost 5 bases, V lost 3 bases, and 6 bases had no gene match. The CDR3 is 16 amino acids. In germline, CDR1 is SGHRS, CDR2 YFSETQ. The CDR3 here is CASSSGLAGINNEQFF. The CDR3 DNA follows: TGCGCCAGCAGCTCTGGACTAGCGGGGATAAACAATGAGCAGTTCTTC.